This T cell receptor beta chain was documented in a study of OX40 agonist ivuxolimab in advanced cancers. Background for the entire study: Ivuxolimab was a fully human IgG2 agonistic monoclonal antibody targeting the costimulatory receptor OX40 (CD134). Intravenous ivuxolimab was administered to patients every 2 weeks at six dose levels: 0.01, 0.1, 0.3, 1.5, 3 and 10 mg/kg. Of the approximately 53 patients in dose escalation, 19 had hepatocellular carcinoma, approximately 15 had melanoma, 9 had renal cell carcinoma and 9 had head and neck cancer. The dose-escalation cohort was approximately 83% male with a mean age of about 58 years, ranging from roughly 20 to 80. Patients were allowed to have had prior anti-PD-1, anti-PD-L1 or anti-CTLA-4 therapy, and around 41% of the dose-escalation patients had previously received checkpoint inhibitors. Three dose-escalation patients achieved partial responses, one with hepatocellular carcinoma and two with cutaneous melanoma. The point of sequencing TCRbeta in the periphery was to test whether ivuxolimab changed TCR sequence diversity and drove clonal T-cell expansion. The paper reports the monotherapy dose-escalation portion (N of about 47 patients) of the phase I ivuxolimab trial.

The trial excluded patients who had a history of autoimmune disease or who were on systemic immunosuppression. Peripheral blood for TCR sequencing was collected from all dose cohorts at baseline, on cycle 4 day 1, and on cycle 7 day 1. The samples were taken from a phase I, first-in-human, multicenter, open-label dose-escalation trial of ivuxolimab. Adults with locally advanced or metastatic melanoma, renal cell, hepatocellular, or head and neck squamous cell carcinoma were enrolled in the trial. CD4+ and CD8+ T cells were sorted separately from peripheral blood before TCR sequencing. The germline V gene encodes CDR1 MNHNS and CDR2 SASEGT. For this chain, trimming is 4 bases at the V end and 2 bases at the J end, and the number of junction bases without a gene match is 11. The CDR3 has 17 amino acids, counting the end cysteine and phenylalanine. The read is trimmed to its CDR3 DNA, 51 bases read in frame from base 1.

Note on this clone: The clone's antigen remains unknown. Per-base quality was not reported, and no clone a single base away is much larger than it.

Points the paper makes about the study in general: The antigen specificity of the clonally expanded peripheral T cells was not determined. Low levels of normalized T-cell clonal expansion were also shown by some nonresponding patients. Partial responders in the 0.1-3.0 mg/kg groups had among the lowest normalized peripheral clonal expansion, especially among CD8+ T cells. Clonal expansion of both CD4+ and CD8+ blood T cells was observed from baseline to week 6 at doses 0.1 to 3.0 mg/kg. On average, CD8+ T cells showed more expanded clones than CD4+ T cells after ivuxolimab.

Genomic DNA was extracted from sorted cells for sequencing of the TCRbeta CDR3 region. The immunoSEQ Assay was used for sequencing of TCRbeta CDR3 regions. TCRdb took this table from immuneACCESS and kept in-frame rearrangements with V and J called. Such tables lack part of the clones; where checked against another copy, unresolved V genes explain under half of the gap, and the rest is unexplained. The sample table records roughly 61,000 clones; over 75% of these occur just once. The ten largest make up under 4% of the sample. The clonotype comes from an adult with an advanced solid tumor such as melanoma, head and neck, liver or kidney cancer. Sequencing was performed on CD4+ or CD8+ T cells sorted from blood, taken in a trial of the OX40 agonist ivuxolimab. The chain links TRBV6-1 with TRBJ1-2; 9 of the junction bases match TRBD1. The CDR3 is CASSVDPRGQGNYGYTF. The nucleotides are TGTGCCAGCAGTGTAGACCCCCGAGGACAGGGGAACTATGGCTACACCTTC.